Shown below are 19 T cell receptor beta chains from a single sample sequenced in a study of early T cells in non-severe SARS-CoV-2 infection. TCRdb redid the calling of the 5' RACE reads with MiXCR, one entry per CDR3 protein. The table includes 100,000 to 150,000 distinct CDR3 sequences, 14% to 15% detected once. What was sequenced was whole blood. All receptors come from an adult who was a healthcare worker with PCR-confirmed SARS-CoV-2 infection or an uninfected control (not recorded which).

This clonotype was picked up many times. The V and J genes are TRBV27 and TRBJ2-5, with D uncertain. Germline V gene sequence: CDR1 MNHEY, CDR2 SMNVEV (reference sequence). This CDR3 contains 13 residues. V was pared by 4 bases and J by 2 bases, with 8 bases between. The CDR3 loop reads CASSWTAQETQYF. Here the CDR3 DNA reads TGTGCCAGCAGTTGGACGGCTCAAGAGACCCAGTACTTC.

The chain links TRBV7-9 to TRBJ1-2; 7 bases agree with TRBD1. This CDR3 comprises 13 residues. V lost 6 bases to trimming and J lost 2 bases; unmatched junction nucleotides: 3. CDR1 is SEHNR, CDR2 FQNEAQ, per germline (reference sequence). CDR3 DNA sequence: TGTGCCAGCAGGCAACAGGGGAACTATGGCTACACCTTC. Translated: CASRQQGNYGYTF.

The chain carries TRBV7-6 and TRBJ1-2, with a possible D match to TRBD1 (5 bases). Germline V gives CDR1 SGHVS, CDR2 FNYEAQ. This CDR3 contains 13 residues. Trimming took off 5 bases at V and 6 bases at J, with 13 bases between the two ends. CDR3: CASSQGTRNGYTF. Here the CDR3 DNA reads TGTGCCAGCAGCCAAGGGACCAGGAATGGCTACACCTTC. Using reference TRBV7-6 and TRBJ1-2 for the parts outside the CDR3, the full variable domain is GAGVSQSPRYKVTKRGQDVALRCDPISGHVSLYWYRQALGQGPEFLTYFNYEAQQDKSGLPNDRFSAERPEGSISTLTIQRTEQRDSAMYRCASSQGTRNGYTFGSGTRLTVV.

The V gene is TRBV6-2 or TRBV6-3, the J gene TRBJ2-7; 7 positions agree with TRBD1. Per the germline V gene, CDR1 is MNHEY and CDR2 is SVGEGT. J was trimmed by 2 bases and V by 4 bases; bases with no gene match: 5. There are 14 residues in the CDR3. This chain's CDR3 is CASSSWTGAYEQYF. In DNA, the CDR3 is TGTGCCAGCAGTTCCTGGACAGGAGCCTACGAGCAGTACTTC.

This chain joins TRBV30 and TRBJ2-3, with TRBD1 as a possible D gene (5 bases). This CDR3 is 14 amino acids long. The V gene's germline CDR1 is GTSNPN and CDR2 SVGIG (reference sequence). Trimming shortened V by 3 bases and J by 1 base, and 11 bases separated the two germline ends. CDR3 region: CAWRYTGGTDTQYF. The CDR3 DNA is TGTGCCTGGAGGTATACAGGTGGCACAGATACGCAGTATTTT. Together with reference TRBV30 and TRBJ2-3, the CDR3 gives the full variable domain: SQTIHQWPATLVQPVGSPLSLECTVEGTSNPNLYWYRQAAGRGLQLLFYSVGIGQISSEVPQNLSASRPQDRQFILSSKKLLLSDSGFYLCAWRYTGGTDTQYFGPGTRLTVL.

This clonotype was detected a few times. V is TRBV30 and J is TRBJ2-7; TRBD1 matches 9 bases. Germline loops: CDR1 GTSNPN, CDR2 SVGIG (reference sequence). This CDR3 is built from 15 residues. Trimming at V came to 5 bases and at J to 2 bases, leaving 10 bases not matched to a gene. CDR3 in amino acids: CAWGPLTGGTYEQYF. The DNA for the CDR3 is TGTGCCTGGGGGCCCCTGACAGGGGGAACCTACGAGCAGTACTTC. The whole variable domain, remainder taken from reference TRBV30 and TRBJ2-7, is SQTIHQWPATLVQPVGSPLSLECTVEGTSNPNLYWYRQAAGRGLQLLFYSVGIGQISSEVPQNLSASRPQDRQFILSSKKLLLSDSGFYLCAWGPLTGGTYEQYFGPGTRLTVT.

The table lists this clonotype with a few counts. This sequence joins TRBV4-1 and TRBJ2-7; TRBD2 agrees at 7 bases. Germline V gives CDR1 MGHRA, CDR2 YSYEKL. This CDR3 region has 14 residues. Germline trimming cut 2 bases from V and 6 bases from J; bases unmatched to any gene: 7. CDR3 in amino acids: CASSQQVLAFEQYF. In nucleotides, the CDR3 is TGCGCCAGCAGCCAACAGGTACTAGCGTTCGAGCAGTACTTC.

This clonotype was seen at least ten times. The J gene is TRBJ1-1, the V gene TRBV13; D unclear. This CDR3 has 14 amino acids. CDR1 is PRHDT and CDR2 is FYEKMQ in the germline V gene (reference sequence). The germline V and J ends were trimmed by 5 bases and 5 bases, with 15 bases remaining between them. CDR3 amino acids: CASSLRGGLTEAFF. The CDR3 region has the DNA TGTGCCAGCAGCCTCCGGGGTGGACTTACTGAAGCTTTCTTT.

This clonotype was seen a handful of times. The CDR3 nucleotides read TGCAGTGCCGGACGTATGGGTCGGGGGGGCCGAGCAGATACGCAGTATTTT. Its protein product is CSAGRMGRGGRADTQYF. This rearrangement joins TRBV20-1 to TRBJ2-3, with TRBD2 matching over 8 bases. J lost 4 bases, V lost 6 bases, and 18 bases had no gene match. Germline loops: CDR1 DFQATT, CDR2 SNEGSKA (reference sequence). The CDR3 is 17 amino acids.

This clonotype was recorded many times. V gene TRBV4-1 combines with J gene TRBJ1-2, with D possibly TRBD1 on 6 matching bases. Per germline, CDR1 MGHRA and CDR2 YSYEKL. This CDR3 is 15 amino acids long. Between the trimmed V and J ends, which lost 1 base and 3 bases, there was a span of 12 bases. CDR3 residues: CASSQVSAGDYGYTF. In DNA, the CDR3 is TGCGCCAGCAGCCAAGTTTCGGCAGGGGACTATGGCTACACCTTC.

This clonotype was seen a handful of times. The chain combines TRBV29-1 with TRBJ2-1, with 9 bases matching TRBD1. The CDR3 is 12 residues long. Looked up from germline, CDR1 is SQVTM and CDR2 is ANQGSEA. V gave up 7 bases and J gave up 9 bases; unmatched junction bases: 7. CDR3 sequence reads: CSASGTGFEQFF. CDR3 in DNA: TGCAGCGCCTCCGGGACAGGGTTTGAGCAGTTCTTC.

This clonotype was observed many times. This chain uses TRBV6-2 or TRBV6-3 with TRBJ1-1; D may be TRBD1 (6 bases). V was trimmed by 5 bases and J by 5 bases, leaving 18 bases between them. The germline V gene has CDR1 MNHEY and CDR2 SVGEGT. The CDR3 has 15 amino acids. CDR3 in DNA: TGTGCCAGCAGTACCCTACCCCCGGGACAAACTGAAGCTTTCTTT. Protein product: CASSTLPPGQTEAFF.

This clonotype occurred a few times. The chain couples TRBV27 to TRBJ1-6, with TRBD1 identical over 9 bases. This CDR3 contains 16 residues. Looked up from germline, CDR1 is MNHEY and CDR2 is SMNVEV (reference sequence). V dropped 6 bases and J dropped 11; count of bases not matched to a gene: 14. The CDR3 DNA follows: TGTGCCAGCAGGCTACAGGGGGCGCAGCAATTACCACCCCTCCACTTT. Protein: CASRLQGAQQLPPLHF.

This clonotype showed up just a few times. The genes are TRBV18 and TRBJ2-4; maybe TRBD1 (6 bases). This CDR3 region has 14 residues. Germline loops: CDR1 KGHSH, CDR2 LQKENI. V lost 0 bases and J 8 bases, leaving 11 bases between the germline ends. The CDR3 here is CASSPPGSGDIQYF. DNA for the CDR3: TGTGCCAGCTCACCACCCGGGTCAGGGGACATTCAGTACTTC.

The chain is built from TRBV2 and TRBJ2-3; D ambiguous. The CDR3 totals 14 residues. Germline CDR1 and CDR2: SNHLY and FYNNEI. V was clipped by 2 bases and J by 0 bases, with 6 bases between them. The CDR3 bases are TGTGCCAGCAGTGAACAGGCTAGCACAGATACGCAGTATTTT. Its protein is CASSEQASTDTQYF. Variable domain in full (rest from reference TRBV2 and TRBJ2-3): EPEVTQTPSHQVTQMGQEVILRCVPISNHLYFYWYRQILGQKVEFLVSFYNNEISEKSEIFDDQFSVERPDGSNFTLKIRSTKLEDSAMYFCASSEQASTDTQYFGPGTRLTVL.

The table lists this clonotype with a few counts. The chain recombines TRBV11-2 with TRBJ1-6; D remains ambiguous. The CDR3 length is 16 residues. Germline CDR1 is SGHAT and CDR2 is FQNNGV. Trimming took 0 bases from V and 0 from J, leaving 6 bases between them. CDR3 bases: TGTGCCAGCAGCTTAGAGGGGAGCTCCTATAATTCACCCCTCCACTTT. Translated, it gives CASSLEGSSYNSPLHF.

At least ten counts were recorded for this clonotype. The chain's CDR3 is CASSQAGGELFF. CDR3 bases: TGTGCCAGCAGCCAAGCGGGCGGGGAGCTGTTTTTT. The chain combines TRBV3-1 with TRBJ2-2; D is undetermined. The CDR3 loop spans 12 amino acids. Germline assignment: CDR1 LGHDT and CDR2 YNNKEL (reference sequence). V was shortened by 1 base and J by 7 bases, with 4 bases between the two germline ends. The complete variable domain, with remaining parts taken from reference TRBV3-1 and TRBJ2-2, reads DTAVSQTPKYLVTQMGNDKSIKCEQNLGHDTMYWYKQDSKKFLKIMFSYNNKELIINETVPNRFSPKSPDKAHLNLHINSLELGDSAVYFCASSQAGGELFFGEGSRLTVL.

The CDR3 loop reads CAISEGTENYGYTF. CDR3 DNA sequence: TGTGCCATCAGTGAGGGGACCGAAAACTATGGCTACACCTTC. J is TRBJ1-2 and V is TRBV10-3; D is possibly TRBD1 (5 bases). This CDR3 has 14 residues. Germline V gives CDR1 ENHRY, CDR2 SYGVKD. V dropped 2 bases and J dropped 2 bases, with 9 bases sitting between them.

This clonotype was seen at least ten times. The chain employs TRBV12-3 or TRBV12-4 and TRBJ1-3, with D possibly being TRBD1 (5 bases). This CDR3 comprises 14 residues. Between the trimmed V and J ends, which lost 5 bases and 1 base, there was a span of 9 bases. CDR3 sequence: CASSPGTSGNTIYF. CDR3 DNA sequence: TGTGCCAGCAGTCCCGGGACGTCTGGAAACACCATATATTTT.